One and the same sample provided the 18 T cell receptor beta chains below, sequenced in a study of blood T cell repertoires in COVID-19. The data were produced by immunoSEQ multiplex PCR, yet TCRdb's version contains in-frame clones alone and is incomplete. This sample has over 60,000 clones, with roughly 84% found just once. Sequencing used peripheral blood. These receptors all stem from a man aged 45-60 years with COVID-19, enrolled during active disease.

This chain links TRBV30 with TRBJ1-4; the D gene is possibly TRBD1 (6 bases). This CDR3 has 12 residues. In germline, CDR1 is GTSNPN, CDR2 SVGIG (reference sequence). V lost 3 bases and J lost 7, with 9 bases in between. The CDR3 sequence: CAWRTGGEKLFF. In nucleotides, the CDR3 is TGTGCCTGGAGGACAGGTGGTGAAAAACTGTTTTTT. Filled out from reference TRBV30 and TRBJ1-4, the complete variable domain reads SQTIHQWPATLVQPVGSPLSLECTVEGTSNPNLYWYRQAAGRGLQLLFYSVGIGQISSEVPQNLSASRPQDRQFILSSKKLLLSDSGFYLCAWRTGGEKLFFGSGTQLSVL.

This chain joins TRBV9 and TRBJ2-3; TRBD2 matches at 7 bases. V shed 0 bases, J shed 6 bases, and the junction held 4 bases outside the gene matches. CDR3 length: 14 residues. Germline loops: CDR1 SGDLS, CDR2 YYNGEE. This CDR3 reads CASSVDWRGDTQYF. The CDR3 DNA is TGTGCCAGCAGCGTAGATTGGCGGGGGGATACGCAGTATTTT. The full variable domain, in which reference TRBV9 and TRBJ2-3 provide the parts outside the CDR3, is DSGVTQTPKHLITATGQRVTLRCSPRSGDLSVYWYQQSLDQGLQFLIQYYNGEERAKGNILERFSAQQFPDLHSELNLSSLELGDSALYFCASSVDWRGDTQYFGPGTRLTVL.

The chain combines TRBV5-8 with TRBJ1-2; the D gene is possibly TRBD1 (6 bases). This CDR3 comprises 17 residues. From germline, CDR1 is SGHTS and CDR2 YDEGEE. The V and J ends lost 6 bases and 3 bases respectively, with 24 bases between them. CDR3 amino acids: CASNTLGGREEYYGYTF. The CDR3 coding sequence is TGTGCCAGCAACACCCTGGGGGGGCGCGAGGAATACTATGGCTACACCTTC. The whole variable domain, filled in from reference TRBV5-8 and TRBJ1-2, reads EAGVTQSPTHLIKTRGQQATLRCSPISGHTSVYWYQQALGLGLQFLLWYDEGEERNRGNFPPRFSGRQFPNYSSELNVNALELEDSALYLCASNTLGGREEYYGYTFGSGTRLTVV.

This clone appeared once. The genes are TRBV7-2 and TRBJ2-7, with 8 nucleotides matching TRBD1. CDR3 length: 15 residues. Germline CDR1 is SGHTA and CDR2 is FQGNSA. Trimming took 1 base from V and 3 from J; bases not matched to a gene: 5. CDR3 sequence (DNA): TGTGCCAGCAGCTTAGGGGACAGGACTTACTACGAGCAGTACTTC. This gives the protein CASSLGDRTYYEQYF.

This chain connects TRBV5-1 to TRBJ2-7; 7 bases line up with TRBD1. With 4 bases clipped from V and 7 bases from J, the junction kept 14 bases outside the gene matches. This CDR3 spans 15 amino acids. Per the germline V gene, CDR1 is SGHRS and CDR2 is YFSETQ. The CDR3: CASSTTRSGGVEQYF. CDR3 nucleotide sequence: TGCGCCAGCAGCACTACCCGGTCAGGGGGAGTGGAGCAGTACTTC.

In this sample, this clone turned up a few times. The V call is TRBV6-5, the J call TRBJ1-2; the match to TRBD1 covers 7 bases. Germline trimming cut 7 bases from V and 2 bases from J; bases unmatched to any gene: 1. Germline values: CDR1 MNHEY, CDR2 SVGAGI. The CDR3 loop spans 12 amino acids. CDR3 protein: CASTTGNYGYTF. The DNA for the CDR3 is TGTGCCAGCACGACAGGGAACTATGGCTACACCTTC.

V gene TRBV2 combines with J gene TRBJ2-3; 14 nucleotides align to TRBD2. Germline trimming cut 8 bases from V and 0 bases from J; bases unmatched to any gene: 10. The germline gives CDR1 SNHLY, CDR2 FYNNEI. This CDR3 has 18 amino acids. This CDR3 is CASRRRLAGGSSTDTQYF. CDR3 DNA sequence: TGTGCCAGCCGCAGGAGACTAGCGGGAGGGTCTAGCACAGATACGCAGTATTTT.

This clone was picked up one time. CDR3: CASSIAGAKNIQYF. CDR3 nucleotides: TGTGCCAGTAGTATAGCCGGGGCCAAAAACATTCAGTACTTC. The V and J genes are TRBV19 and TRBJ2-4; D unclear. This CDR3 is 14 amino acids long. Germline assignment: CDR1 LNHDA and CDR2 SQIVND (reference sequence). V lost 1 base and J lost 1, with 5 bases in between.

The V call is TRBV28, the J call TRBJ1-2; TRBD1 agrees at 9 bases. V was pared by 6 bases and J by 5 bases, with 16 bases of the junction left unmatched. This CDR3 has 17 amino acids. Germline assignment: CDR1 MDHEN and CDR2 SYDVKM. Here the CDR3 DNA reads TGTGCCAGCAGGTGGGTACAGGGGGCCGAATACACGTATGGCTACACCTTC. Translation gives CASRWVQGAEYTYGYTF.

The chain is built from TRBV18 and TRBJ1-3; D perhaps matches TRBD1 (5 bases). From germline, CDR1 is KGHSH and CDR2 LQKENI. V lost 2 bases and J 0 bases, leaving 11 bases between the germline ends. This CDR3 has 16 residues. The CDR3 DNA reads TGTGCCAGCTCACCATCACAGGCGAACTCTGGAAACACCATATATTTT. Translating it yields CASSPSQANSGNTIYF.

The count of this clone is one. The V call is TRBV7-3, the J call TRBJ2-2; 11 bases line up with TRBD2. With V trimmed by 6 bases and J by 1 base, 4 bases remained unmatched. Germline values: CDR1 SGHTA, CDR2 FQGTGA. This CDR3 contains 16 residues. The CDR3 protein is CASSPLAGGNTGELFF. CDR3 DNA sequence: TGTGCCAGCAGTCCTCTAGCGGGAGGGAACACCGGGGAGCTGTTTTTT.

The gene calls are TRBV7-6 and TRBJ2-6; 7 nucleotides line up with TRBD2. The CDR3 spans 17 residues. The germline CDR1 and CDR2 sequences are SGHVS and FNYEAQ. V gave up 8 bases and J gave up 1 base; unmatched junction bases: 11. The CDR3 coding sequence is TGTGCCAGCTTCGGGGGGTCTCGTGGGTCTGGGGCCAACGTCCTGACTTTC. Translating it yields CASFGGSRGSGANVLTF. Using reference TRBV7-6 and TRBJ2-6 for the parts outside the CDR3, the full variable domain is GAGVSQSPRYKVTKRGQDVALRCDPISGHVSLYWYRQALGQGPEFLTYFNYEAQQDKSGLPNDRFSAERPEGSISTLTIQRTEQRDSAMYRCASFGGSRGSGANVLTFGAGSRLTVL.

This clone appeared a few times. This chain joins TRBV11-2 and TRBJ2-6; D might be TRBD1 (5 bases). This CDR3 is built from 14 residues. Trimming removed 5 bases at V and 4 bases at J, with 9 bases between. Germline V gives CDR1 SGHAT, CDR2 FQNNGV. The CDR3 region has the DNA TGTGCCAGCAGCACCCGGACAGGGGCCAACGTCCTGACTTTC. Its protein product is CASSTRTGANVLTF.

The rearrangement joins TRBV9 to TRBJ2-1; maybe TRBD1 (6 bases). This CDR3 is 14 amino acids long. Germline V gene sequence: CDR1 SGDLS, CDR2 YYNGEE. Trimming took off 10 bases at V and 3 bases at J, with 17 bases between the two ends. The CDR3 region has the DNA TGTGCCTCCTCCCGGGACAACGACTACAATGAGCAGTTCTTC. Its translation: CASSRDNDYNEQFF.

Here the CDR3 DNA reads TGCAGTGCTAGTAGAGGGTTTTCCAATCAGCCCCAGCATTTT. This translates into CSASRGFSNQPQHF. The chain combines TRBV20-1 with TRBJ1-5; D gene unclear. The CDR3 loop spans 14 amino acids. V was pared by 3 bases and J by 3 bases, with 12 bases between. Germline CDR1 is DFQATT and CDR2 is SNEGSKA (reference sequence).

The chain links TRBV27 to TRBJ2-2, with TRBD1 as a possible D gene (5 bases). The CDR3 covers 16 residues. Trimming removed 1 base at V and 1 base at J, with 10 bases between. Looked up from germline, CDR1 is MNHEY and CDR2 is SMNVEV (reference sequence). CDR3 region: CASSLWGRGNTGELFF. The CDR3 DNA reads TGTGCCAGCAGTTTATGGGGTAGGGGGAACACCGGGGAGCTGTTTTTT.

The genes are TRBV15 and TRBJ1-5; no clear D gene. CDR1 is LNHNV, CDR2 YYDKDF, per germline (reference sequence). CDR3 length: 16 amino acids. V was pared by 3 bases and J by 3 bases, with 15 bases between. The CDR3, as DNA: TGTGCCACCAGCAGGTCACGAAACAACGCCAATCAGCCCCAGCATTTT. This sequence encodes CATSRSRNNANQPQHF.

This chain connects TRBV7-9 to TRBJ2-5; perhaps TRBD2 as D (6 bases). The germline CDR1 and CDR2 sequences are SEHNR and FQNEAQ (reference sequence). This CDR3 contains 16 residues. V lost 1 base and J 4 bases, leaving 16 bases between the germline ends. The CDR3 loop reads CASSLEWLRGGETQYF. Written as DNA, the CDR3 is TGTGCCAGCAGCTTAGAGTGGCTAAGGGGAGGAGAGACCCAGTACTTC.